Each of the 7 T cell receptor beta chains below was sequenced from the same sample in a study of blood T cell repertoires in COVID-19. Generated by immunoSEQ multiplex PCR, the TCRdb table keeps only in-frame clones and is missing some. Among roughly 100,000 clones listed, roughly 80% were seen once. Sequenced sample: peripheral blood. These receptors were obtained from a woman of 80 years or more with acute or convalescent COVID-19.

The rearrangement uses TRBV7-9 and TRBJ2-5, with 10 bases fitting TRBD2. The germline V gene encodes CDR1 SEHNR and CDR2 FQNEAQ (reference sequence). This CDR3 region has 16 residues. The V segment lost 1 base and the J segment 5 bases; nucleotides outside the gene matches: 7. This CDR3 is CASSLGTSGTEETQYF. CDR3 nucleotides: TGTGCCAGCAGCTTAGGGACTAGCGGTACTGAGGAGACCCAGTACTTC.

V usage is TRBV5-4 and J usage is TRBJ2-5, with 11 bases that match TRBD1. The V and J ends lost 4 bases and 5 bases, in that order; junction bases with no gene match: 4. The CDR3 covers 14 residues. Germline V gives CDR1 SGHNT, CDR2 YYREEE (reference sequence). Here the CDR3 reads CASSVGQGGETQYF. The CDR3 region has the DNA TGTGCCAGCAGCGTGGGACAGGGGGGGGAGACCCAGTACTTC.

This chain connects TRBV19 to TRBJ2-1; 9 positions agree with TRBD1. Germline V gene data show CDR1 as LNHDA and CDR2 as SQIVND (reference sequence). The CDR3 runs 17 residues. Trimming cost V 6 bases and J 6 bases; bases outside gene matches: 15. The CDR3 region is CASRRTPGTGIFNEQFF. The CDR3 DNA follows: TGTGCCAGTAGGCGCACTCCCGGGACAGGGATATTCAATGAGCAGTTCTTC.

V usage is TRBV27 and J usage is TRBJ2-3, with a tentative D call TRBD1 (6 bases). Trimming left V 6 bases short and J 0 bases short, with 16 bases between. The germline CDR1 and CDR2 sequences are MNHEY and SMNVEV (reference sequence). The CDR3 contains 16 residues. The CDR3 loop is CASSLRTVASTDTQYF. The CDR3 bases are TGTGCCAGCAGCCTCCGGACAGTCGCTAGCACAGATACGCAGTATTTT.

This clone has just a few counts. This chain joins TRBV27 and TRBJ2-7; possible D gene TRBD2, 5 bases. This CDR3 comprises 15 residues. Germline V gene data show CDR1 as MNHEY and CDR2 as SMNVEV (reference sequence). V was pared by 2 bases and J by 2 bases, with 13 bases between. The CDR3 loop is CASSLLGGGPYEQYF. The CDR3 coding sequence is TGTGCCAGCAGTTTACTCGGCGGAGGCCCCTACGAGCAGTACTTC.

The chain uses TRBV10-2 and TRBJ2-7; D may be TRBD2 (5 bases). The CDR3 runs to 13 residues. Germline V gives CDR1 WSHSY, CDR2 SAAADI. The germline V and J ends were trimmed by 8 bases and 3 bases, with 14 bases remaining between them. The CDR3 region is CASVDVGLYEQYF. CDR3 DNA sequence: TGCGCCAGCGTTGATGTAGGACTCTACGAGCAGTACTTC.

The chain recombines TRBV6-2 or TRBV6-3 with TRBJ2-6, with D possibly being TRBD1 (7 bases). In germline, CDR1 is MNHEY, CDR2 SVGEGT. V was shortened by 2 bases and J by 0 bases, with 14 bases between the two germline ends. The CDR3 sequence is 18 residues long. In nucleotides, the CDR3 is TGTGCCAGCAGTTACGTGGAGGGGGCCTCCTCTGGGGCCAACGTCCTGACTTTC. Its translation: CASSYVEGASSGANVLTF.